Following are 16 T cell receptor beta chains from one sample sequenced in a study of T-cell memory formation after mild COVID-19. TCRdb reanalysed the 5' RACE reads using MiXCR and keeps one entry per CDR3 protein. The repertoire holds 190,000 or so distinct CDR3 sequences, with 20% to 25% as singletons. The sample was PBMCs or a T cell subset sorted from them (not recorded which). The source is an adult woman who had mild COVID-19 (a few samples of this study predate the infection). Cell type and time point are not known.

The V and J genes are TRBV5-5 and TRBJ2-5; 11 bases align to TRBD2. This CDR3 spans 15 amino acids. Germline values: CDR1 SGHKS, CDR2 YYEKEE (reference sequence). V dropped 1 base and J dropped 5; count of bases not matched to a gene: 4. CDR3 region: CASSLFSGGAETQYF. CDR3 sequence (DNA): TGTGCCAGCAGCTTGTTTAGCGGGGGGGCCGAGACCCAGTACTTC.

There are a few counts of this clonotype. This chain links TRBV4-3 with TRBJ2-1; the match to TRBD2 covers 9 bases. V was pared by 1 base and J by 9 bases, with 13 bases of the junction left unmatched. CDR1 is LGHNA, CDR2 YSLEER, per germline. The CDR3 totals 17 residues. Written as DNA, the CDR3 is TGCGCCAGCAGCCAAGTTATAAGACTAGCGGTCCTGGGTGAGCAGTTCTTC. This gives the protein CASSQVIRLAVLGEQFF.

The chain uses TRBV6-5 and TRBJ1-1; D uncertain. Germline V gene lookup returns CDR1 MNHEY and CDR2 SVGAGI. V lost 0 bases and J lost 8, with 10 bases in between. This CDR3 has 13 amino acids. CDR3 DNA: TGTGCCAGCAGTTACTCGAAAGGAGGAGAAGCTTTCTTT. Its protein is CASSYSKGGEAFF.

This clonotype was detected only a few times. The chain recombines TRBV29-1 with TRBJ2-7; no clear D. Between the trimmed V and J ends, which lost 0 bases and 7 bases, there was a span of 13 bases. Per the germline V gene, CDR1 is SQVTM and CDR2 is ANQGSEA. The CDR3 is made up of 13 amino acids. In DNA, the CDR3 is TGCAGCGTTGAAGAAAACGGTTCTGAAGAGCAGTACTTC. Residues: CSVEENGSEEQYF.

This clonotype has just a few counts. The CDR3 protein is CAIPNRDSGSYQETQYF. The CDR3 DNA sequence: TGTGCCATACCTAACCGGGACAGTGGTTCGTACCAAGAGACCCAGTACTTC. V usage is TRBV10-3 and J usage is TRBJ2-5; TRBD1 matches at 7 bases. V was clipped by 9 bases and J by 0 bases; unmatched bases: 16. The CDR3 has 17 residues. In germline, CDR1 is ENHRY, CDR2 SYGVKD.

The chain links TRBV20-1 to TRBJ1-1; the D gene is possibly TRBD1 (6 bases). V gave up 6 bases and J gave up 3 bases, with 17 bases separating them. Germline lookup yields CDR1 DFQATT and CDR2 SNEGSKA (reference sequence). This CDR3 region has 14 residues. CDR3 DNA sequence: TGCAGTGCCAAGTGGGGGGGCAGGGACACTGAAGCTTTCTTT. It specifies CSAKWGGRDTEAFF.

This clonotype was counted only a few times. The rearrangement uses TRBV19 and TRBJ2-7; a weak D match, TRBD2 (5 bases). The CDR3 length is 15 residues. CDR1 is LNHDA and CDR2 is SQIVND in the germline V gene (reference sequence). V was cut by 3 bases and J by 3 bases, with 15 bases left in between. CDR3 loop: CASSIHVAEVYEQYF. As DNA, the CDR3 is TGTGCCAGTAGTATCCACGTCGCGGAGGTCTACGAGCAGTACTTC.

The CDR3 coding sequence is TGCAGCCTACATACGGGACAGGGAAACAATGAGCAGTTCTTC. Translating gives CSLHTGQGNNEQFF. This chain joins TRBV29-1 and TRBJ2-1; 9 positions agree with TRBD1. Per germline, CDR1 SQVTM and CDR2 ANQGSEA. This CDR3 spans 14 amino acids. The ends lost 8 bases at V and 5 bases at J; junction bases unmatched: 10.

The rearrangement joins TRBV6-5 to TRBJ2-1; perhaps D is TRBD1 or TRBD2 (5 bases each). This CDR3 has 14 residues. Germline V lookup: CDR1 MNHEY, CDR2 SVGAGI. With 6 bases removed from V and 8 bases from J, the gap between germline ends came to 17 bases. CDR3 amino acids: CASSRGTLGYEQFF. The CDR3 nucleotides read TGTGCCAGCAGCCGGGGCACGCTCGGCTATGAGCAGTTCTTC.

This clonotype turned up a few times. The chain carries TRBV27 and TRBJ2-1; 9 nucleotides align to TRBD1. V lost 7 bases and J lost 9; bases outside the gene matches: 13. Germline V lookup: CDR1 MNHEY, CDR2 SMNVEV (reference sequence). The CDR3 sequence is 15 residues long. The CDR3 DNA sequence: TGTGCCAGCAAGAATCCGGGACAGGGAATCAGTGAGCAGTTCTTC. Translating it yields CASKNPGQGISEQFF.

J is TRBJ2-5 and V is TRBV5-1, with D perhaps being TRBD1 or TRBD2 (5 bases each). The length of the CDR3 is 12 residues. CDR1 is SGHRS, CDR2 YFSETQ, per germline. V was clipped by 5 bases and J by 5 bases, with 10 bases between them. The DNA for the CDR3 is TGCGCCAGCAGGAGGGGCGCGGAGACCCAGTACTTC. Its translation: CASRRGAETQYF.

The rearrangement uses TRBV24-1 and TRBJ2-3; 9 positions match TRBD1. This CDR3 is built from 14 residues. Trimming cost V 5 bases and J 6 bases; bases outside gene matches: 5. Germline V lookup: CDR1 KGHDR, CDR2 SFDVKD. CDR3 amino acids: CATSGQGEADTQYF. For the CDR3, the DNA is TGTGCCACCAGTGGACAGGGGGAAGCGGATACGCAGTATTTT.

This chain links TRBV18 with TRBJ1-1; perhaps TRBD1 as D (6 bases). This CDR3 is built from 13 residues. Between the trimmed V and J ends, which lost 9 bases and 1 base, there was a span of 12 bases. The germline V gene has CDR1 KGHSH and CDR2 LQKENI. The CDR3 loop reads CASRQDPNTEAFF. The CDR3 nucleotides read TGTGCCAGTCGACAGGACCCGAACACTGAAGCTTTCTTT.

Only a few counts were recorded for this clonotype. The rearrangement joins TRBV13 to TRBJ1-1; 10 bases fit TRBD1. This CDR3 contains 16 residues. After removal of 4 bases from V and 1 base from J, the junction contained 6 bases not matched to a gene. The V gene's germline CDR1 is PRHDT and CDR2 FYEKMQ (reference sequence). The CDR3 reads CASSSRDRGPNTEAFF. The DNA for the CDR3 is TGTGCCAGCAGCTCCCGGGACAGGGGTCCGAACACTGAAGCTTTCTTT.

This clonotype showed up just a few times. The chain couples TRBV10-3 to TRBJ2-2, with 10 nucleotides matching TRBD2. From germline, CDR1 is ENHRY and CDR2 SYGVKD. This CDR3 is built from 17 residues. The V and J ends lost 4 bases and 3 bases, in that order; junction bases with no gene match: 8. CDR3 DNA: TGTGCCATCAGTGGACCAGCGGGAGGGCCGGACACCGGGGAGCTGTTTTTT. As protein: CAISGPAGGPDTGELFF.

This sequence joins TRBV7-9 and TRBJ2-7; D unresolved. Germline V gene data show CDR1 as SEHNR and CDR2 as FQNEAQ (reference sequence). This CDR3 contains 14 residues. V was cut by 6 bases and J by 4 bases, with 16 bases left in between. The CDR3 coding sequence is TGTGCCAGCAGTTCTGCGGTTCCTGTATACGAGCAGTACTTC. Translated: CASSSAVPVYEQYF. Full variable domain (remainder filled in from reference TRBV7-9 and TRBJ2-7): DTGVSQNPRHKITKRGQNVTFRCDPISEHNRLYWYRQTLGQGPEFLTYFQNEAQLEKSRLLSDRFSAERPKGSFSTLEIQRTEQGDSAMYLCASSSAVPVYEQYFGPGTRLTVT.